Sequencing of this T cell receptor (beta chain) was carried out in a study of chemoradiotherapy in HPV16-positive cancers. The assay was immunoSEQ multiplex PCR, and TCRdb's table has in-frame clones only and misses some. The sample lists around 6,000 clones, roughly 86% occurring once. Points from the study as a whole: HPV-responsive T-cell expansion during chemoradiotherapy was linked to improved recurrence-free survival in HPV16-positive patients. Functional assays defining HPV-specific T cells used only a couple of HPV16-positive patients. Candidate HPV-specific clones and E7-related TCR motifs grew in tumor during treatment.

This CDR3 spans 13 amino acids. Germline loops: CDR1 MNHEY, CDR2 SVGAGI. V was clipped by 5 bases and J by 6 bases, with 10 bases between them. A remark on this clone: The antigen remains unidentified.

The rearrangement uses TRBV6-5 and TRBJ1-4; D not certain. The TCR sequence derives from a human donor with HPV-associated anogenital cancer. The specimen comprised tumor tissue, sampled from a patient who underwent chemoradiotherapy. CDR3 nucleotides: TGTGCCAGCAGTAGGAATGGAGATGAAAAACTGTTTTTT. Its protein product is CASSRNGDEKLFF.